This TCR beta chain was sequenced in a study of molecular identifiers for immune sequencing clone quantification. Overall study findings and caveats: Highly expanded clone sizes could end up underestimated if a barcode were shared by identical TCR molecules.

TCRdb ran MiXCR on the PCR reads and lists one entry per CDR3 protein. The sample has under 800,000 distinct CDR3 sequences, 25% seen once. This CDR3 comprises 23 residues. Germline CDR1 reads MDHEN; CDR2 reads SYDVKM. Unmatched junction bases numbered 21, after V lost 3 bases and J lost 3 bases. On this clonotype: Its specificity is not known.

The receptor was isolated from a human donor in good health. Some libraries in this study had Jurkat cell RNA spiked in. Material: naive CD8+ T cells from blood, with Jurkat cell RNA spiked in. The subset: FACS-sorted CD8+CD4-CCR7+CD45RA+ naive T cells. This chain connects TRBV28 to TRBJ2-3; TRBD2 aligns across 16 bases. The CDR3 DNA is TGTGCCAGCAGTTTCCCCAAAGGGACTAGCGGGAGGGCCGGGGTTGTCGGAACAGATACGCAGTATTTT. This encodes CASSFPKGTSGRAGVVGTDTQYF.